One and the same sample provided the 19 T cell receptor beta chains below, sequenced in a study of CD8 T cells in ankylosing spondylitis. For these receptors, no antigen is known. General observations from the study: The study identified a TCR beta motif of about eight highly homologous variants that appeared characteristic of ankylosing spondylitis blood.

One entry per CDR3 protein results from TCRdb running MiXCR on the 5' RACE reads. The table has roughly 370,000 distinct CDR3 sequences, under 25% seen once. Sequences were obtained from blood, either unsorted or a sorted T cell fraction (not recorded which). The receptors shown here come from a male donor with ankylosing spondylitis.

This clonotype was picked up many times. This CDR3 is CASSQVFTGDNEQFF. Written as DNA, the CDR3 is TGCGCCAGCAGCCAAGTTTTCACAGGGGACAATGAGCAGTTCTTC. The chain uses TRBV4-3 and TRBJ2-1; 7 bases agree with TRBD1. Trimming cost V 1 base and J 5 bases; bases outside gene matches: 5. This CDR3 is built from 15 residues. Germline CDR1 is LGHNA and CDR2 is YSLEER.

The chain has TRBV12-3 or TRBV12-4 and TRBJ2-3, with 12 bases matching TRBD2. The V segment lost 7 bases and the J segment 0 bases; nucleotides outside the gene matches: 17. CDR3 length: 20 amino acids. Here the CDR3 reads CASTPRWLAGGRSSTDTQYF. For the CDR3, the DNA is TGTGCCAGCACCCCGAGGTGGCTAGCGGGAGGGAGGTCTAGCACAGATACGCAGTATTTT.

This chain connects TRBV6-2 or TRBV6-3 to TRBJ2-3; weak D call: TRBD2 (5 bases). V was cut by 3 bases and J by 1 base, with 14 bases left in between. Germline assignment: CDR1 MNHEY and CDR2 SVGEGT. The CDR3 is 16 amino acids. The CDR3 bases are TGTGCCAGCAGTTATGTTCGGGGTAGTGGCACAGATACGCAGTATTTT. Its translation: CASSYVRGSGTDTQYF.

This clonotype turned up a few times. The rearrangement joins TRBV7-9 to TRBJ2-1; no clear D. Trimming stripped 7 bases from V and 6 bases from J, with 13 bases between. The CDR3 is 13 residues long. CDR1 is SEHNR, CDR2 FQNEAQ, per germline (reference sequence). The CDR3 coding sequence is TGTGCCAGCACCTCTGACGCATTCAATGAGCAGTTCTTC. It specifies CASTSDAFNEQFF.

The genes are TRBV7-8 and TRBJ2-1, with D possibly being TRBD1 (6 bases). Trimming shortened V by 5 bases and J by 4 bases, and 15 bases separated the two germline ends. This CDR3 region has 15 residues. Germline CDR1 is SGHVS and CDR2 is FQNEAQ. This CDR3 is CASSPRDRYYNEQFF. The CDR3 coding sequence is TGTGCCAGCAGCCCCCGCGACAGGTATTACAATGAGCAGTTCTTC. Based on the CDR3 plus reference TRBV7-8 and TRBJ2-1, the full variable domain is GAGVSQSPRYKVAKRGQDVALRCDPISGHVSLFWYQQALGQGPEFLTYFQNEAQLDKSGLPSDRFFAERPEGSVSTLKIQRTQQEDSAVYLCASSPRDRYYNEQFFGPGTRLTVL.

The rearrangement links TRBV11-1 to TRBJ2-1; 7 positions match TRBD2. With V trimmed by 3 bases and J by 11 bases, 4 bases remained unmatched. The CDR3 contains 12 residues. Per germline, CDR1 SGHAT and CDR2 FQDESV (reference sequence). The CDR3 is CASSFSGLQQFF. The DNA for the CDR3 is TGTGCCAGCAGCTTTAGCGGGCTCCAGCAGTTCTTC.

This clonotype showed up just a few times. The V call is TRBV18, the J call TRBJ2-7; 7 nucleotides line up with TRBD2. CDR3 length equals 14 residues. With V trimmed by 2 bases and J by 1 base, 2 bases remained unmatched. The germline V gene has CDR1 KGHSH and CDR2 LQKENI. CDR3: CASSPMRESYEQYF. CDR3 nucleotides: TGTGCCAGCTCACCAATGCGGGAGTCCTACGAGCAGTACTTC.

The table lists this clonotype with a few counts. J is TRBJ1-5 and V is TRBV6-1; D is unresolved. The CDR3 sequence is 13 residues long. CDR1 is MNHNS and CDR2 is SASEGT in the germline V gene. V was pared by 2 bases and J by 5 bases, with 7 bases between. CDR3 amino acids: CASSERWDQPQHF. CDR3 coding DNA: TGTGCCAGCAGTGAAAGGTGGGATCAGCCCCAGCATTTT.

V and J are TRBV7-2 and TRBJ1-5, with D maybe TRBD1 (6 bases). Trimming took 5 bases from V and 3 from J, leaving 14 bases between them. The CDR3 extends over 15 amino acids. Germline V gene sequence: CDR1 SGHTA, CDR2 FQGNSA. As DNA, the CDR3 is TGTGCCAGCAGCCCGGACAGAACCTTCAATCAGCCCCAGCATTTT. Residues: CASSPDRTFNQPQHF.

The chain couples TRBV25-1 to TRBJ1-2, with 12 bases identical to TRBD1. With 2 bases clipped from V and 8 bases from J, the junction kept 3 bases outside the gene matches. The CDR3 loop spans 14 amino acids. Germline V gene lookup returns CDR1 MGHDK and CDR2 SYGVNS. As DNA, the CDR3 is TGTGCCAGCAGTGAACGGGACAGGGGGCACGGCTACACCTTC. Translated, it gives CASSERDRGHGYTF.

CDR3 in amino acids: CASSRGQGVDGYTF. Written as DNA, the CDR3 is TGTGCCAGCAGCAGAGGACAGGGGGTCGATGGCTACACCTTC. This chain joins TRBV3-1 and TRBJ1-2; 10 bases map to TRBD1. Germline trimming cut 5 bases from V and 6 bases from J; bases unmatched to any gene: 6. The CDR3 contains 14 residues. Germline lookup yields CDR1 LGHDT and CDR2 YNNKEL (reference sequence).

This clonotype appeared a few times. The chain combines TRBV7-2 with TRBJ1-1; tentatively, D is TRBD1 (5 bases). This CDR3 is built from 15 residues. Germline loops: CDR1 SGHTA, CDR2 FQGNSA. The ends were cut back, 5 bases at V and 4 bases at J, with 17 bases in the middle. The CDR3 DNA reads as TGTGCCAGCAGCGTAGGGGCGTCCTGGGGCACTGAAGCTTTCTTT. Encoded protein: CASSVGASWGTEAFF.

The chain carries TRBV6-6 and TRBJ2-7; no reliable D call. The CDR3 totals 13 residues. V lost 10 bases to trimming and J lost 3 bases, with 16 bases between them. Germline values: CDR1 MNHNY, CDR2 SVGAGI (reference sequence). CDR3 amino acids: CATQGSSRYEQYF. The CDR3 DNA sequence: TGTGCCACCCAAGGTAGCTCCCGCTACGAGCAGTACTTC.

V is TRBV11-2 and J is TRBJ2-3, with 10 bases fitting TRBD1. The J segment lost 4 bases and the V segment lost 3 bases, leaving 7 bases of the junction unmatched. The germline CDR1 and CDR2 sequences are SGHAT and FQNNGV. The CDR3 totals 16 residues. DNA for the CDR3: TGTGCCAGCAGCTTTTCAATGGGACAGGGGCCAGATACGCAGTATTTT. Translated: CASSFSMGQGPDTQYF.

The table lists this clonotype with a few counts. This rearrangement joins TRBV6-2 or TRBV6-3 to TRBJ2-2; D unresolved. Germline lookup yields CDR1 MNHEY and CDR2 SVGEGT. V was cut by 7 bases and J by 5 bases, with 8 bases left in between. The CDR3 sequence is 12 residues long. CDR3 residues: CASKGGTGELFF. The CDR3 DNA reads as TGTGCCAGCAAGGGCGGTACCGGGGAGCTGTTTTTT.

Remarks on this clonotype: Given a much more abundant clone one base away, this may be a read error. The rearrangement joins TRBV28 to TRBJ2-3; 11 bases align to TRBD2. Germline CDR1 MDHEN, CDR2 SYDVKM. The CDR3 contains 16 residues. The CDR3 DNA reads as TGTGCCAGCGGTTTATCGACTAGCGGGATGACAGATACGCAGTATTTT. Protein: CASGLSTSGMTDTQYF.

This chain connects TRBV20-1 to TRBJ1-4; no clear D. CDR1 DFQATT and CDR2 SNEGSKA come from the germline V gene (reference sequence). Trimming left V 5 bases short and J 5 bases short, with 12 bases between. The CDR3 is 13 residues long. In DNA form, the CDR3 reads TGCAGTGCTCCACAACAGCAAAATGAAAAACTGTTTTTT. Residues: CSAPQQQNEKLFF.

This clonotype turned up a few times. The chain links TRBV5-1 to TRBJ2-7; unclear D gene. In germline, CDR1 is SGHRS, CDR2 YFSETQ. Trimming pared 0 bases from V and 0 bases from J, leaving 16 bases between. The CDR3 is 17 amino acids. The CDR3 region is CASSLEVVGRSSYEQYF. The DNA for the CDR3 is TGCGCCAGCAGCTTGGAGGTAGTAGGCCGGAGCTCCTACGAGCAGTACTTC.

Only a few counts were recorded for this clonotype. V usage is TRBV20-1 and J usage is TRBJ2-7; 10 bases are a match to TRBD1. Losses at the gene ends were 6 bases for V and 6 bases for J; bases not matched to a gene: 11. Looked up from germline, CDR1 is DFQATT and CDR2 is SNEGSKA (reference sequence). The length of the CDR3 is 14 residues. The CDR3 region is CSANRDRGRGEQYF. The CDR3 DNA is TGCAGTGCCAACCGGGACAGGGGAAGAGGCGAGCAGTACTTC.